Following are 7 T cell receptor beta chains from one sample sequenced in a study of T cell responses to AZD1222 COVID-19 vaccine. Libraries were prepared by immunoSEQ multiplex PCR; TCRdb keeps only in-frame clonotypes and omits some of them. The table shows about 130,000 clones, with under 90% occurring only once. Sample: peripheral blood, taken on day 0 of AZD1222 vaccination. These receptors came from an adult in good health.

The rearrangement joins TRBV5-6 to TRBJ2-2; the D is unclear. This CDR3 spans 15 amino acids. Trimming removed 0 bases from V and 5 bases from J, with 11 bases in between. CDR1 and CDR2 (germline): SGHDT, YYEEEE. This chain's CDR3 is CASSLGRLVTGELFF. DNA of the CDR3: TGTGCCAGCAGCTTGGGCCGTTTGGTAACCGGGGAGCTGTTTTTT. Full variable domain (rest looked up from reference TRBV5-6 and TRBJ2-2): DAGVTQSPTHLIKTRGQQVTLRCSPKSGHDTVSWYQQALGQGPQFIFQYYEEEERQRGNFPDRFSGHQFPNYSSELNVNALLLGDSALYLCASSLGRLVTGELFFGEGSRLTVL.

CDR3 bases: TGTGCCAGCAGCGTGCGACACTCACCCCTCCACTTT. Its protein is CASSVRHSPLHF. This chain joins TRBV7-3 and TRBJ1-6, with D hard to call. Trimming took off 5 bases at V and 10 bases at J, with 9 bases between the two ends. Germline V gives CDR1 SGHTA, CDR2 FQGTGA. The CDR3 totals 12 residues.

This clone has only a few counts. The V call is TRBV19, the J call TRBJ1-2; 7 bases are shared with TRBD1. After removal of 6 bases from V and 7 bases from J, the junction contained 8 bases not matched to a gene. Looked up from germline, CDR1 is LNHDA and CDR2 is SQIVND (reference sequence). The CDR3 runs 13 residues. In nucleotides, the CDR3 is TGTGCCAGTAGGCTACAGGGGATCCTTGGCTACACCTTC. Its protein product is CASRLQGILGYTF.

This chain links TRBV20-1 with TRBJ2-7, with D unclear. Germline CDR1 and CDR2: DFQATT and SNEGSKA (reference sequence). The CDR3 runs 11 residues. Trimming shortened V by 7 bases and J by 3 bases, and 10 bases separated the two germline ends. The CDR3 loop reads CSGSINYEQYF. The CDR3 coding sequence is TGCAGTGGGAGTATAAACTACGAGCAGTACTTC.

The chain has TRBV9 and TRBJ2-7; 7 bases line up with TRBD2. Germline loops: CDR1 SGDLS, CDR2 YYNGEE. CDR3 size: 18 residues. Trimming removed 4 bases from V and 2 bases from J; junction bases left unmatched: 18. CDR3 sequence (DNA): TGTGCCAGCAGCCGGAGAGACAGCGGGGTGGTTACTCCCTACGAGCAGTACTTC. Translated, it gives CASSRRDSGVVTPYEQYF.

The genes are TRBV30 and TRBJ1-1, with TRBD1 matching 9 bases. This CDR3 is 15 amino acids long. The J segment lost 2 bases and the V segment lost 5 bases, leaving 9 bases of the junction unmatched. Germline CDR1 and CDR2: GTSNPN and SVGIG (reference sequence). The CDR3 sequence is CAWGRDRVGNTEAFF. The DNA for the CDR3 is TGTGCCTGGGGCCGGGACAGGGTAGGTAACACTGAAGCTTTCTTT.

This chain connects TRBV5-1 to TRBJ2-7; D not certain. V was cut by 4 bases and J by 5 bases, with 13 bases left in between. Germline loops: CDR1 SGHRS, CDR2 YFSETQ. The CDR3 is 13 amino acids. CDR3 amino acids: CASSPGPEDEQYF. The CDR3, as DNA: TGCGCCAGCAGCCCCGGACCCGAGGACGAGCAGTACTTC.